What follows are 3 T cell receptor beta chains derived from one specimen sequenced in a study of shared clonotypes between healthy human individuals. Clones were sequenced by immunoSEQ multiplex PCR, and TCRdb holds only the in-frame ones, with some missing. Counted here are roughly 500,000 clones, around 79% occurring once; the ten biggest clones make up roughly 13%. Specimen: PBMCs. The source is a woman in her 40s in good health. Some clones in this sample may be carry-over from other donors' samples.

The gene calls are TRBV5-1 and TRBJ2-6; possible D gene TRBD1, 5 bases. Trimming cost V 6 bases and J 0 bases, with 13 bases left between them. Germline CDR1 is SGHRS and CDR2 is YFSETQ. The CDR3 covers 16 residues. The CDR3 spells CASTSDRNSGANVLTF. DNA for the CDR3: TGCGCCAGCACCTCCGACAGAAACTCTGGGGCCAACGTCCTGACTTTC. The variable domain in full, with the rest retrieved from reference TRBV5-1 and TRBJ2-6, is KAGVTQTPRYLIKTRGQQVTLSCSPISGHRSVSWYQQTPGQGLQFLFEYFSETQRNKGNFPGRFSGRQFSNSRSEMNVSTLELGDSALYLCASTSDRNSGANVLTFGAGSRLTVL.

The chain links TRBV7-8 to TRBJ1-4, with 8 bases lining up with TRBD1. The trim removed 2 bases at V and 7 bases at J, leaving 6 bases unmatched. Germline assignment: CDR1 SGHVS and CDR2 FQNEAQ. This CDR3 is built from 15 residues. DNA for the CDR3: TGTGCCAGCAGCTTAAGCTCAGGGGGCGTTGAAAAACTGTTTTTT. Protein sequence: CASSLSSGGVEKLFF.

Only a few counts were recorded for this clone. The rearrangement joins TRBV11-1 to TRBJ2-7; D gene ambiguous. The CDR3 spans 12 residues. Germline V lookup: CDR1 SGHAT, CDR2 FQDESV (reference sequence). Deletions cut 1 base from V and 4 bases from J, with 5 bases between. CDR3 bases: TGTGCCAGCAGCTTAGACAAATACGAGCAGTACTTC. Amino acid sequence: CASSLDKYEQYF.